Listed below are T cell receptor beta chains from one sample, sequenced in a study of blood T cell repertoires in COVID-19. Here immunoSEQ multiplex PCR was the method, and the copy in TCRdb shows in-frame clones only, minus some. The table shows some 130,000 clones, with nearly 70% occurring only once. Sequenced sample: peripheral blood. The receptors stem from a woman in her 70s with acute or convalescent COVID-19. CDR3s include the opening cysteine and the closing phenylalanine or tryptophan. The order of the fields is D gene, clone size, V gene, J gene, CDR3 DNA, CDR3 protein. D genes are given only for firm matches. Expanded clones are given a class, and other clones once, few, many or no size at all.

.	few	TRBV6-5	TRBJ2-3	TGTGCCAGCAGTTACTCCAACACAGATACGCAGTATTTT	CASSYSNTDTQYF
.	.	TRBV19	TRBJ1-5	TGTGCCAGTAGTACTCGAGGAAACCCGGATCAGCCCCAGCATTTT	CASSTRGNPDQPQHF
TRBD1	.	TRBV27	TRBJ1-1	TGTGCCAGCAGTAGAAGGTGGACAGGGGGCGCGGGATCCGAAGCTTTCTTT	CASSRRWTGGAGSEAFF
TRBD1	.	TRBV5-1	TRBJ1-4	TGCGCCAGCAGCTACGGACAGGGAGGGAATGAAAAACTGTTTTTT	CASSYGQGGNEKLFF
TRBD1	few	TRBV6-6	TRBJ1-6	TGTGCCAGCAGCCGCCTGGGACAGGGTAATTCACCCCTCCACTTT	CASSRLGQGNSPLHF
.	.	TRBV7-8	TRBJ2-2	TGTGCCAGCAGCTTAGGTTTCTCCGGGGAGCTGTTTTTT	CASSLGFSGELFF
TRBD2	.	TRBV6-5	TRBJ2-3	TGTGCCAGCAGTTATAGCGCGGGAGAAGCAGATACGCAGTATTTT	CASSYSAGEADTQYF
.	few	TRBV7-9	TRBJ2-6	TGTGCCAGCAGCTTAGAGGCCAGGGTGAGCGGGGCCAACGTCCTGACTTTC	CASSLEARVSGANVLTF
TRBD1	once	TRBV29-1	TRBJ2-1	TGCAGCGTTGGACAGGGGGCTACCAATGAGCAGTTCTTC	CSVGQGATNEQFF
.	.	TRBV28	TRBJ1-2	TGTGCCAGCAGTTACTCGCACAGGGTCGGCTACACCTTC	CASSYSHRVGYTF
TRBD1	.	TRBV7-9	TRBJ1-3	TGTGCCAGCAGCCGGGGGACAGGCGGTGGAAACACCATATATTTT	CASSRGTGGGNTIYF
.	.	TRBV7-2	TRBJ2-7	TGTGCCAGCAGCTTGCCAGGTCCTTCCTCCTACGAGCAGTACTTC	CASSLPGPSSYEQYF
.	.	TRBV11-3	TRBJ2-2	TGTGCCAGCAGCTTGGGGCAGGGGAACACCGGGGAGCTGTTTTTT	CASSLGQGNTGELFF
TRBD1	.	TRBV7-6	TRBJ2-1	TGTGCCAGCAGCTTAGTACAGGGGGCGGGGAATGAGCAGTTCTTC	CASSLVQGAGNEQFF
TRBD1	.	TRBV10-2	TRBJ1-5	TGCGCCAGCAGCTCGGTCTTGGGACAGGCTAATCAGCCCCAGCATTTT	CASSSVLGQANQPQHF
.	few	TRBV4-3	TRBJ1-1	TGCGCCAGCAGCCAAGAGAAGGGGGGGATAGAAGCTTTCTTT	CASSQEKGGIEAFF
.	.	TRBV7-2	TRBJ1-1	TGTGCCAGCAGCTTATCCCCCATGAACACTGAAGCTTTCTTT	CASSLSPMNTEAFF
TRBD2	.	TRBV6-5	TRBJ2-7	TGTGCCAGCAAGGCTAGCGGTAACCCCTACGAGCAGTACTTC	CASKASGNPYEQYF
.	.	TRBV14	TRBJ2-2	TGTGCCAGCAGCCAAGACAGGATCGGGGAGCTGTTTTTT	CASSQDRIGELFF
.	.	TRBV3-1/TRBV3-2	TRBJ2-3	TGTGCCAGCAGCCAGCAACGGGGCGGGGGCGGCACAGATACGCAGTATTTT	CASSQQRGGGGTDTQYF
.	few	TRBV12-5	TRBJ1-3	TGTGCTAGTGGTTTGACCTCTTCCGGGGTCGGGGACACCATATATTTT	CASGLTSSGVGDTIYF
TRBD1	.	TRBV27	TRBJ2-1	TGTGCCAGCAGCTTGGACAGGGCTTCCTACAATGAGCAGTTCTTC	CASSLDRASYNEQFF
.	few	TRBV6-5	TRBJ1-4	TGTGCCAGCAGTATGACATCAACTAATGAAAAACTGTTTTTT	CASSMTSTNEKLFF
TRBD1	.	TRBV18	TRBJ2-7	TGTGCCAGCTCACCACCGGGACAGAACTACGAGCAGTACTTC	CASSPPGQNYEQYF
.	.	TRBV10-3	TRBJ2-7	TGTGCCATCAGTGAGTCCCCCGGGGGCTCCTACGAGCAGTACTTC	CAISESPGGSYEQYF
TRBD1	many	TRBV4-3	TRBJ2-3	TGCGCCAGCAGCCAAGTCGGACAGGATTCCACAGATACGCAGTATTTT	CASSQVGQDSTDTQYF
.	.	TRBV6-5	TRBJ1-2	TGTGCCAGCAGTTTACAATCGATCGGGAACTATGGCTACACCTTC	CASSLQSIGNYGYTF
TRBD2	.	TRBV6-5	TRBJ2-1	TGTGCCAGCAGTTCTCGACTAGCGGGGAACAATGAGCAGTTCTTC	CASSSRLAGNNEQFF
.	many	TRBV5-6	TRBJ1-4	TGTGCCAGCAGCACACCTCAGGGTACTAATGAAAAACTGTTTTTT	CASSTPQGTNEKLFF
TRBD1	few	TRBV18	TRBJ2-3	TGTGCCAGCTCACCCCGACAGGGGGGAACAGATACGCAGTATTTT	CASSPRQGGTDTQYF
.	.	TRBV19	TRBJ2-5	TGTGCCAGTAGTGTGAGGGTGGAAGAGACCCAGTACTTC	CASSVRVEETQYF
TRBD2	.	TRBV5-4	TRBJ2-1	TGTGCCAGCAGCTTTAGCGGGGGGCAGGGATATGAGCAGTTCTTC	CASSFSGGQGYEQFF
.	few	TRBV10-3	TRBJ2-7	TGTGCCATCAGTGGCGACATCGAGCAGTACTTC	CAISGDIEQYF
.	.	TRBV30	TRBJ1-2	TGTGCCTGGGATGAGACAAACAACTATGGCTACACCTTC	CAWDETNNYGYTF
.	.	TRBV9	TRBJ1-5	TGTGCCAGCAGCGCCCGACAGGAAGATCAGCCCCAGCATTTT	CASSARQEDQPQHF
.	.	TRBV6-2/TRBV6-3	TRBJ2-2	TGTGCCAGCAGTTACATAACTGACTTTGCCACCGGGGAGCTGTTTTTT	CASSYITDFATGELFF
TRBD1	.	TRBV27	TRBJ2-6	TGTGCCACCACTCTGACAGGGGCCTACTCTGGGGCCAACGTCCTGACTTTC	CATTLTGAYSGANVLTF
TRBD1	.	TRBV7-3	TRBJ2-5	TGTGCCAGCAGCGCGGTGCCAGACAGGGGGCGAGAGACCCAGTACTTC	CASSAVPDRGRETQYF
TRBD1	.	TRBV6-2/TRBV6-3	TRBJ1-5	TGTGCCAGCAGTTACTCCTCGGGACAGCCTAATCAGCCCCAGCATTTT	CASSYSSGQPNQPQHF